This T cell receptor (beta chain) was sequenced in a study of early T cells in non-severe SARS-CoV-2 infection. V lost 0 bases and J 4 bases, leaving 7 bases between the germline ends. Germline V gives CDR1 SGHRS, CDR2 YFSETQ. The CDR3 consists of 13 residues. This clonotype was found a few times. Attached unique molecular identifiers marked individual cDNA molecules. TCRdb redid the calling of the 5' RACE reads with MiXCR, one entry per CDR3 protein. The sample gives approximately 40,000 distinct CDR3 sequences, roughly 6.6% of which show up once; about a fifth is in the top ten. The TCR comes from an adult who was a healthcare worker with PCR-confirmed SARS-CoV-2 infection or an uninfected control (not recorded which). The sequences come from whole blood, collected at baseline. The chain combines TRBV5-1 with TRBJ1-1; D unclear. The CDR3 nucleotides are TGCGCCAGCAGCTTGGCCGGCCCCACTGAAGCTTTCTTT. Protein product: CASSLAGPTEAFF. The complete variable domain, with remaining parts taken from reference TRBV5-1 and TRBJ1-1, reads KAGVTQTPRYLIKTRGQQVTLSCSPISGHRSVSWYQQTPGQGLQFLFEYFSETQRNKGNFPGRFSGRQFSNSRSEMNVSTLELGDSALYLCASSLAGPTEAFFGQGTRLTVV.